This T cell receptor beta chain was documented in a study of shared clonotypes between healthy human individuals. The assay was immunoSEQ multiplex PCR, and TCRdb's table has in-frame clones only and misses some. The sample lists approximately 740,000 clones, about 92% seen once, with 20% to 30% in the top ten. The naive CD8 subset, CD45RO-negative cells positively selected for CCR7, excluded terminally differentiated effector memory CD45RA+ cells. This CDR3 contains 13 residues. CDR1 is WNHNN, CDR2 SYGVQD, per germline (reference sequence). The ends lost 9 bases at V and 4 bases at J; junction bases unmatched: 3.

This receptor was identified in a man aged 25 to 45 in good health. The rearrangement uses TRBV10-1 and TRBJ2-3, with 11 bases fitting TRBD2. The sequencing input was naive CD8+ T cells sorted from blood. Here the CDR3 DNA reads TGCGCCAGTCAACTAGCGGGAGCAGATACGCAGTATTTT. Its protein product is CASQLAGADTQYF.